Listed below are T cell receptor beta chains from one sample, sequenced in a study of PD-1 blockade in classical Hodgkin lymphoma. Libraries were prepared by immunoSEQ multiplex PCR; TCRdb keeps only in-frame clonotypes and omits some of them. Counted here are 7,500 to 8,500 clones, approximately 80% occurring once; the ten biggest clones make up about 30%. The sequences come from CD8+ T cells from blood, collected before the fourth cycle of nivolumab. The receptors come from a human donor with classical Hodgkin lymphoma. The conserved cysteine and the conserved F or W are not part of the CDR3 here. Each record gives: CDR3 protein, V gene, CDR3 length, J gene, clone size. Size values are once, few and many counts, or a class for expanded clones, and some rows have none.

CDR3: ASSLWFGELF
V: TRBV13
length: 10
J: TRBJ2-2
size: -

CDR3: ASSLAARGLGTGELF
V: TRBV5-1
length: 15
J: TRBJ2-2
size: -

CDR3: ASSMVALKLF
V: TRBV19
length: 10
J: TRBJ1-4
size: -

CDR3: ASSLDPGQGADGTGELF
V: TRBV7-9
length: 17
J: TRBJ2-2
size: -

CDR3: ASSQGDWDTQY
V: TRBV9
length: 11
J: TRBJ2-3
size: few

CDR3: ASGTASTDTQY
V: TRBV5-1
length: 11
J: TRBJ2-3
size: -

CDR3: ASSPGAAEQY
V: TRBV7-9
length: 10
J: TRBJ2-7
size: -

CDR3: ASSLNRGGYGYT
V: TRBV7-9
length: 12
J: TRBJ1-2
size: -

CDR3: ASSLVAGAINEQY
V: TRBV11-1
length: 13
J: TRBJ2-7
size: -

CDR3: ASGTGQPNEKLF
V: TRBV19
length: 12
J: TRBJ1-4
size: -

CDR3: ASSPRRTDTQY
V: TRBV6-5
length: 11
J: TRBJ2-3
size: -

CDR3: ASSTATDYGYT
V: TRBV9
length: 11
J: TRBJ1-2
size: -

CDR3: ASSLGQGANYEQY
V: TRBV5-8
length: 13
J: TRBJ2-7
size: -

CDR3: ASSAAQGPPYNEQF
V: TRBV9
length: 14
J: TRBJ2-1
size: -

CDR3: ASSFQPMTSIHEQY
V: TRBV27
length: 14
J: TRBJ2-7
size: few

CDR3: ASSTRTSGGNEQF
V: TRBV19
length: 13
J: TRBJ2-1
size: -

CDR3: ASSVGSGGEPYEQY
V: TRBV9
length: 14
J: TRBJ2-7
size: -

CDR3: ASSSRAFTDTQY
V: TRBV28
length: 12
J: TRBJ2-3
size: -

CDR3: ASSVRTGGSVPFSGANVLT
V: TRBV9
length: 19
J: TRBJ2-6
size: -

CDR3: ASSLLGHSNYGYT
V: TRBV27
length: 13
J: TRBJ1-2
size: -

CDR3: ASSYSTGELF
V: TRBV6-5
length: 10
J: TRBJ2-2
size: -

CDR3: ASSSDLNEKLF
V: TRBV28
length: 11
J: TRBJ1-4
size: -

CDR3: ASSTEGATSNEQF
V: TRBV6-6
length: 13
J: TRBJ2-1
size: -

CDR3: ASSYFRVVGTQY
V: TRBV6-5
length: 12
J: TRBJ2-5
size: -

CDR3: ASSPGSFYEQY
V: TRBV9
length: 11
J: TRBJ2-7
size: -

CDR3: ASSAGPSGGYT
V: TRBV9
length: 11
J: TRBJ1-2
size: once

CDR3: ASSRLLGTGGRHTGELF
V: TRBV14
length: 17
J: TRBJ2-2
size: -

CDR3: ASSLAASGGAPYNEQF
V: TRBV5-1
length: 16
J: TRBJ2-1
size: -

CDR3: ASSFSGTYNEQF
V: TRBV7-9
length: 12
J: TRBJ2-1
size: -

CDR3: ASSAHGTSGQETQY
V: TRBV9
length: 14
J: TRBJ2-5
size: few

CDR3: ASSDKVFGTDTQY
V: TRBV2
length: 13
J: TRBJ2-3
size: -

CDR3: ASSPGQGGNTQY
V: TRBV9
length: 12
J: TRBJ2-3
size: -

CDR3: ASSQSPGAGEQF
V: TRBV2
length: 12
J: TRBJ2-1
size: -

CDR3: ASSRGTPNEKLF
V: TRBV2
length: 12
J: TRBJ1-4
size: medium-sized

CDR3: ASSLGRRLYEQY
V: TRBV5-6
length: 12
J: TRBJ2-7
size: -

CDR3: ASRERLAEGETQY
V: TRBV6-1
length: 13
J: TRBJ2-5
size: -

CDR3: ASSQVGVSYEQY
V: TRBV4-2
length: 12
J: TRBJ2-7
size: once

CDR3: ASSAWTDGYT
V: TRBV25-1
length: 10
J: TRBJ1-2
size: few

CDR3: SVVGVTEAF
V: TRBV29-1
length: 9
J: TRBJ1-1
size: -

CDR3: ASSHGQGDSGNTIY
V: TRBV4-2
length: 14
J: TRBJ1-3
size: -

CDR3: ASSLSYNEQF
V: TRBV9
length: 10
J: TRBJ2-1
size: -

CDR3: ASSPDTFMNTEAF
V: TRBV14
length: 13
J: TRBJ1-1
size: -

CDR3: ASNNAGGRGNTIY
V: TRBV7-9
length: 13
J: TRBJ1-3
size: few

CDR3: ASSPFVTKLRYSSYEQY
V: TRBV27
length: 17
J: TRBJ2-7
size: -

CDR3: ASSTGQGLTDTQY
V: TRBV7-9
length: 13
J: TRBJ2-3
size: -